Included here is one T cell receptor beta chain sequence, with context. It has no known antigen specificity. Base qualities were left out, and no much larger clone turns up one base away. The data belong to a study of beta chain features in type 1 diabetes (dated by TCRdb to the late 2010s). Regarding the research as a whole: Mean age, gender distribution, total cell number and subset yield were not different between patients and healthy donors. Across all samples, around 100 million sorted cells were examined, and cell number per subset correlated strongly with RNA yield. In the study, recently diagnosed type 1 diabetes patients and matched healthy donors were compared on the TCRB repertoires of their sorted circulating CD4+ T cell subsets. Regulatory and stem cell-like memory subsets were isolated from only 8 patients and roughly eight healthy donors, whereas naive and central memory subsets came from all 30 or so donors.

The CDR3 contains 14 residues, cysteine and phenylalanine counted. Only the CDR3 part of the read is kept: 42 bases, read in frame from the first base. Trimming accounts for 6 bases at V and 2 bases at J, while the number of junction bases matched to no gene is 4. The germline V gene encodes CDR1 SNHLY and CDR2 FYNNEI. The research as a whole found: Shorter templates might be favored by PCR, yet because patient and control samples were amplified and corrected together, any such skew would affect both groups equally. Because small numbers of individuals were included in the HLA sub-analyses, any influence of HLA type on TCRB rearrangement was left unresolved. At VDJ recombination sites, type 1 diabetes patients had fewer insertions and more deleted nucleotides, which implies abnormalities in thymic rearrangement. Sequencing cDNA rather than genomic DNA could over-represent highly expressing activated cells, although activation and CD3 levels did not differ between groups. The naive, central memory and regulatory TCRB repertoires appeared to resemble one another more closely among patients than among healthy donors. Type 1 diabetes patients showed a moderate but significant shortening of TCRB CDR3 length in all four CD4+ subsets.

All of the isolated RNA was reverse transcribed with the High Capacity cDNA Reverse Transcription Kit, so expressed TCRB transcripts were sequenced. For stem cell-like memory T cell samples, survey-depth immunoSEQ sequencing was used, averaging approximately 910,000 total reads per sample. Sorted cells were lysed in RLT buffer and RNA was extracted with DNase-treated RNeasy Micro or Mini kits, depending on cell number. Each cell subset was processed on its own to prevent cross-contamination, while patient and healthy donor samples were processed together. The immunoSEQ multiplex PCR was used to amplify TCRB sequences from cDNA, yielding 87-bp fragments that span the CDR3 region. Sequencing of the amplicons was performed on the Illumina HiSeq platform. For the original study's pipeline: Synthetic template baselines were used to correct PCR bias computationally, reads within Hamming distance 2 were collapsed, and singletons that could not be merged were discarded. Reads were aligned against IMGT so that V, D and J genes, CDR3 length and insertions or deletions at six rearrangement sites could be assigned. Within each subset, clonotype counts were normalized to the number of sorted cells before true diversity and Gini coefficients were calculated with the tcR R package. The overlap coefficient, calculated on TCRB nucleotide sequences, was used to quantify repertoire sharing. What TCRdb holds here is the immuneACCESS table cut down to in-frame rearrangements. Part of the clones is not present; checked against another copy, under half of the missing clones reflect an unresolved V gene, and the others are unexplained. V and J calls and clone size are given by that table; D and trimming were obtained from the DNA. Counted in this sample were 15,000 to 20,000 clones; approximately 50% of them appeared once. The top ten constitute about 0.45% of the sample.

From each donor, a single peripheral blood sample of about 116 mL on average was drawn into heparinised tubes. A BD FACSAria II was used to sort naive, central memory, regulatory and stem cell-like memory CD4+ T cells with a panel that included CD45RO, CCR7, CD25, CD127, CD95 and CD27. All sorted populations exceeded 95% purity. Right away, PBMCs were isolated by Lymphoprep density gradient centrifugation and were stained directly, with no culture step. So that batch effects would be minimized, each experiment stained and sorted samples in pairs, pairing one healthy donor with one patient. The TCR comes from a young man in good health. The chain joins TRBV2 to TRBJ2-7; TRBD1 agrees with 10 junctional bases. Sequenced sample: stem cell memory CD4+ T cells from blood. Read against the paper, the sample's cell subset or site label means: stem cell-like memory CD4+ T cells. The CDR3 reads CASRSGTGAYEQYF. The DNA sequence is TGTGCCAGCAGATCCGGGACAGGGGCCTACGAGCAGTACTTC.